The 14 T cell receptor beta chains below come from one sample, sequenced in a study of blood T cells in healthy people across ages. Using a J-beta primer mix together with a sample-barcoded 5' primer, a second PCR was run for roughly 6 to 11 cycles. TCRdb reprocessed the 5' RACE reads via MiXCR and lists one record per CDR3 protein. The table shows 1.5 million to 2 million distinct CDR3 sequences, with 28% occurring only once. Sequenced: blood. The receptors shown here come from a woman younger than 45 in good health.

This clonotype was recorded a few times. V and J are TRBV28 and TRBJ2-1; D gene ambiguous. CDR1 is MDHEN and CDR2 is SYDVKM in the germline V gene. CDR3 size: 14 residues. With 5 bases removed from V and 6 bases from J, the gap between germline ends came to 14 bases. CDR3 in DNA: TGTGCCAGCAGTGAGATTCATCGATCCAATGAGCAGTTCTTC. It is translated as CASSEIHRSNEQFF.

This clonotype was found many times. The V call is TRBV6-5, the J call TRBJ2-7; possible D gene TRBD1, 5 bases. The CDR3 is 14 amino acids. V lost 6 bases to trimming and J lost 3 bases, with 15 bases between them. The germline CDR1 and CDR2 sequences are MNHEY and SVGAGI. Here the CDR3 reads CASSPDKTYYEQYF. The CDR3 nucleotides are TGTGCCAGCAGCCCGGACAAAACCTACTACGAGCAGTACTTC.

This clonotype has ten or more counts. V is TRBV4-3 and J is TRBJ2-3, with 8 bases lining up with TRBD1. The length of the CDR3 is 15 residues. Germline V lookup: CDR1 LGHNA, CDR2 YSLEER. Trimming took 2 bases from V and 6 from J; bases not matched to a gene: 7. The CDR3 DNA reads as TGCGCCAGCAGCCAAACCAGGGGGCGCAAGGATACGCAGTATTTT. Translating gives CASSQTRGRKDTQYF.

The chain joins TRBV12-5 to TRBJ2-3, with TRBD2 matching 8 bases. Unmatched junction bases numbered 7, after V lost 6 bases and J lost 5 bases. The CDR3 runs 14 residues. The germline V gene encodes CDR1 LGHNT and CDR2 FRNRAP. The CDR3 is CASGHGTSGDTQYF. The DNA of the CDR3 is TGTGCTAGTGGACATGGGACTAGTGGAGATACGCAGTATTTT.

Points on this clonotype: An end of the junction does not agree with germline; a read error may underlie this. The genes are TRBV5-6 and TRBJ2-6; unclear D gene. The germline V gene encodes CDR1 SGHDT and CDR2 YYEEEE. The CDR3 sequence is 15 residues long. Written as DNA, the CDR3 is TGTGCCAGCAGCTTGACCGTCTCTGGGACCAACGTCCTGACTTTC. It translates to CASSLTVSGTNVLTF.

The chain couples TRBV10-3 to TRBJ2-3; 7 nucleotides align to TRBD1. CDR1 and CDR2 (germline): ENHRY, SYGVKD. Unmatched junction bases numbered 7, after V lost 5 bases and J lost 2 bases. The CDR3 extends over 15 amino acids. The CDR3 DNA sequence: TGTGCCATCAGTAGGGACAGTCATTTCACAGATACGCAGTATTTT. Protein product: CAISRDSHFTDTQYF.

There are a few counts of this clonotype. CDR3: CASSRTGSYNSPLHF. As DNA, the CDR3 is TGTGCCAGCAGCCGGACAGGCTCCTATAATTCACCCCTCCACTTT. The rearrangement uses TRBV11-1 and TRBJ1-6; 7 positions agree with TRBD1. With 5 bases clipped from V and 0 bases from J, the junction kept 1 base outside the gene matches. The CDR3 runs 15 residues. Germline V gene lookup returns CDR1 SGHAT and CDR2 FQDESV (reference sequence).

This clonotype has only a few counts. CDR3 sequence (DNA): TGTGCCAGCACCCCCGATCGGGGACTAAAAAAAGAGACCCAGTACTTC. Amino acid sequence: CASTPDRGLKKETQYF. The J gene is TRBJ2-5, the V gene TRBV12-3 or TRBV12-4; 7 bases match TRBD2. This CDR3 has 16 residues. V trimming: 7 bases; J trimming: 3 bases; junction bases outside the gene matches: 14.

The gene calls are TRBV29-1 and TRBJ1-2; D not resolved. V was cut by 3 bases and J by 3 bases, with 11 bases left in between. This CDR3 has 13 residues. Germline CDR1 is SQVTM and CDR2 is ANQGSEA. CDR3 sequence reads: CSVDPEGDYGYTF. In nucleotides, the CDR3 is TGCAGCGTTGACCCCGAAGGAGACTATGGCTACACCTTC.

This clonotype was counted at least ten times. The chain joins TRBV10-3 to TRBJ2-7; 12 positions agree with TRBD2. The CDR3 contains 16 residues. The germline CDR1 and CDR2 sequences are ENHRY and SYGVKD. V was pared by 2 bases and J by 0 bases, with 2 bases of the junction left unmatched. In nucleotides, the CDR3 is TGTGCCATCAGTGAGGGACTAGCGGGAAGCTCCTACGAGCAGTACTTC. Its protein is CAISEGLAGSSYEQYF.

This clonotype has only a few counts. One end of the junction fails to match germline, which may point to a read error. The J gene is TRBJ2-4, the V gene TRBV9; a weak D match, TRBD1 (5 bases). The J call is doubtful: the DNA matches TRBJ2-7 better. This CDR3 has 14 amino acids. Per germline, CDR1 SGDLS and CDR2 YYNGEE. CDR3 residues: CANSVDLGLDEQYF. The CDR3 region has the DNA TGTGCCAACAGCGTCGATTTGGGGCTCGACGAGCAGTACTTC.

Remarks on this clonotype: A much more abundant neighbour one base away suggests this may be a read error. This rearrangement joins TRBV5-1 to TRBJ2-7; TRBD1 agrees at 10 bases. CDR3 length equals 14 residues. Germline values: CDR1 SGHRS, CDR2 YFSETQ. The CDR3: CAGSPGQGDDEQYF. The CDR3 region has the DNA TGCGCCGGCAGCCCAGGACAGGGGGACGACGAGCAGTACTTC. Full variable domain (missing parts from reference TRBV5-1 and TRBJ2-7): KAGVTQTPRYLIKTRGQQVTLSCSPISGHRSVSWYQQTPGQGLQFLFEYFSETQRNKGNFPGRFSGRQFSNSRSEMNVSTLELGDSALYLCAGSPGQGDDEQYFGPGTRLTVT.

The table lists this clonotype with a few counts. Written as DNA, the CDR3 is TGTGCCAGCAGAGGGGATAGCGGGAGGCATGAGCAGTTCTTC. Translation: CASRGDSGRHEQFF. The rearrangement uses TRBV7-2 and TRBJ2-1, with TRBD2 identical over 10 bases. V shed 6 bases and J 8 bases; nucleotides not matched to a gene: 7. Germline CDR1 and CDR2: SGHTA and FQGNSA. There are 14 residues in the CDR3.

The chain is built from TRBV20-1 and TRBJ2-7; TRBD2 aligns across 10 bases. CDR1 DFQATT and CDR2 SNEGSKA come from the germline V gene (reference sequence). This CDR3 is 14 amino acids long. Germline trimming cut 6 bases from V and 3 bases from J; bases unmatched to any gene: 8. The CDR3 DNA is TGCAGTGCCGGGAGCGGGGGGGCGGACTACGAGCAGTACTTC. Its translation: CSAGSGGADYEQYF.